These T cell receptor beta chains were read from a single sample in a study of response to subunit inactivated influenza vaccine. TCRdb itself ran the RT-PCR reads through MiXCR, one entry per CDR3 protein. The table records around 760,000 distinct CDR3 sequences, approximately 15% of them present only once. This specimen consisted of PBMCs from blood, obtained less than 15 days before vaccination. The receptors were gathered from a man between 45 and 60 years old who received an inactivated influenza vaccine. Each CDR3 is given with its conserved first and last residue. The D gene is left open where the match is weak.

D	J	V	length	CDR3
-	TRBJ2-7	TRBV15	14	CATSRDVGRYEQYF
-	TRBJ1-3	TRBV4-2	17	CASSPVSQGRADGTIYF
-	TRBJ2-7	TRBV5-1	17	CASSLNAVRDYSYEQYF
TRBD1	TRBJ2-4	TRBV12-3/TRBV12-4	17	CASSTPPDRGPGNIQYF
TRBD2	TRBJ2-1	TRBV7-2	16	CASSTLAGGIYNEQFF
-	TRBJ2-7	TRBV7-2	14	CASSPITGPYEQYF
-	TRBJ2-7	TRBV10-3	16	CAISDPPAGPQNEQYF
TRBD1	TRBJ1-2	TRBV15	15	CATSREGQGVYGYTF
-	TRBJ2-5	TRBV25-1	15	CASSSRDQVIETQYF
-	TRBJ2-2	TRBV6-1	14	CASSVTWNTGELFF
-	TRBJ2-5	TRBV5-1	14	CASSLGGNRETQYF
-	TRBJ2-5	TRBV4-2	14	CASSQDRGEETQYF
-	TRBJ2-2	TRBV7-6	17	CASSPFPGRSFTGELFF
TRBD2	TRBJ2-1	TRBV24-1	14	CATKSGRDHNEQFF
-	TRBJ1-4	TRBV6-5	15	CASSLNSGSREKLFF
TRBD1	TRBJ2-7	TRBV28	16	CASSDRQGAEHDEQYF
-	TRBJ2-1	TRBV12-3/TRBV12-4	16	CASRPLLGGGPNEQFF
TRBD2	TRBJ2-1	TRBV10-3	13	CANSGGEINEQFF
-	TRBJ2-4	TRBV2	15	CASSGEGILKNIQYF
TRBD2	TRBJ2-7	TRBV7-9	15	CASSLRGGLTYEQYF
TRBD1	TRBJ2-5	TRBV7-2	14	CASSISTGGETQYF
-	TRBJ2-5	TRBV28	13	CASSRGPSRAQYF
TRBD1	TRBJ2-7	TRBV6-2/TRBV6-3	14	CASRGTGLNYEQYF